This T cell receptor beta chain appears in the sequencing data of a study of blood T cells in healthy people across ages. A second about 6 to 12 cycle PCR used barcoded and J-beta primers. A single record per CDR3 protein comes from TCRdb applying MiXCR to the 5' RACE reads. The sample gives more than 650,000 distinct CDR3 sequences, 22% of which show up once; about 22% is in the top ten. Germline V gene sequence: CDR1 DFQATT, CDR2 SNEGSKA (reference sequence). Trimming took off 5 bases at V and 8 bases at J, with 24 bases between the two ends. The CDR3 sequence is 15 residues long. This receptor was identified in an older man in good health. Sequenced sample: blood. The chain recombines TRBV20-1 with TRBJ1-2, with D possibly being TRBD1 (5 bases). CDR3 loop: CSAGAGGTFYGGYTF. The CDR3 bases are TGCAGTGCTGGAGCGGGGGGGACGTTCTATGGGGGCTACACCTTC.